This T cell receptor (beta chain) stems from a study of T-cell memory formation after mild COVID-19. Whole-study results and caveats: Clones that contracted from day 15 to 85 were balanced CD4/CD8, while later expanders leaned CD4+.

MiXCR, run by TCRdb on the 5' RACE reads, gives a single entry per CDR3 protein. This repertoire shows hundreds of thousands of distinct CDR3 sequences, more than 15% found once; its top ten account for roughly a fifth. Deletions cut 4 bases from V and 0 bases from J, with 17 bases between. Germline V gives CDR1 SGHDN, CDR2 FVKESK. This CDR3 is built from 17 residues. A note on this clonotype: Its antigen is unidentified.

The source of this sequence is a man aged 18 to 29 who had mild COVID-19 (a few samples of this study predate the infection). Cell type and time point are not known. Sequencing was done on a sample of PBMCs or a T cell subset sorted from them (not recorded which). This chain uses TRBV14 with TRBJ2-3; D may be TRBD1 (5 bases). CDR3 DNA sequence: TGTGCCAGCAGCCCCCTAAGGGGATTTACTAGCACAGATACGCAGTATTTT. This encodes CASSPLRGFTSTDTQYF. Together with reference TRBV14 and TRBJ2-3, the CDR3 gives the full variable domain: EAGVTQFPSHSVIEKGQTVTLRCDPISGHDNLYWYRRVMGKEIKFLLHFVKESKQDESGMPNNRFLAERTGGTYSTLKVQPAELEDSGVYFCASSPLRGFTSTDTQYFGPGTRLTVL.